One sample yielded the 32 T cell receptor beta chains listed below, sequenced in a study of neoadjuvant anti-PD-1 for oral cavity cancer. Clones were read by immunoSEQ multiplex PCR, and TCRdb kept only the in-frame ones, dropping some. Among fewer than 70,000 clones listed, 65% to 80% were seen once. The sample was PBMCs, taken before nivolumab (anti-PD-1) treatment. The receptors stem from a person aged 35-79 years with oral cavity squamous cell carcinoma.

The chain links TRBV11-2 to TRBJ1-2, with a tentative D call TRBD1 (5 bases). This CDR3 is 14 amino acids long. V was pared by 5 bases and J by 1 base, with 11 bases between. Germline V gene sequence: CDR1 SGHAT, CDR2 FQNNGV. CDR3 coding DNA: TGTGCCAGCAGCCCTGGGACGTTTAACTATGGCTACACCTTC. It translates to CASSPGTFNYGYTF.

The chain links TRBV28 to TRBJ1-2; the match to TRBD1 covers 8 bases. Trimming took 5 bases from V and 4 from J; bases not matched to a gene: 6. Germline CDR1 is MDHEN and CDR2 is SYDVKM. The CDR3 length is 14 residues. CDR3 in DNA: TGTGCCAGCAGTCAATCAGGGGGCGGCTATGGCTACACCTTC. It translates to CASSQSGGGYGYTF.

The chain combines TRBV6-1 with TRBJ2-3; a possible D gene is TRBD2 (6 bases). Trimming left V 10 bases short and J 0 bases short, with 17 bases between. The CDR3 has 15 residues. The V gene's germline CDR1 is MNHNS and CDR2 SASEGT. The CDR3 coding sequence is TGTGCCACAGAGGACGGGGGAGCTAGCACAGATACGCAGTATTTT. This gives the protein CATEDGGASTDTQYF.

This sequence joins TRBV7-8 and TRBJ2-1, with 14 nucleotides matching TRBD2. In germline, CDR1 is SGHVS, CDR2 FQNEAQ. J was trimmed by 7 bases and V by 5 bases; bases with no gene match: 4. This CDR3 has 15 residues. CDR3 sequence reads: CASSRRTSGGNEQFF. The CDR3 nucleotides are TGTGCCAGCAGCCGCCGGACTAGCGGGGGGAATGAGCAGTTCTTC.

V usage is TRBV20-1 and J usage is TRBJ1-1; D gene ambiguous. CDR1 and CDR2 (germline): DFQATT, SNEGSKA (reference sequence). Trimming pared 3 bases from V and 3 bases from J, leaving 5 bases between. The CDR3 is made up of 11 amino acids. The CDR3 spells CSARRDTEAFF. DNA of the CDR3: TGCAGTGCTAGGAGGGACACTGAAGCTTTCTTT.

V gene TRBV7-8 combines with J gene TRBJ2-2; 8 bases fit TRBD1. There are 16 residues in the CDR3. Germline lookup yields CDR1 SGHVS and CDR2 FQNEAQ. The V gene end was trimmed by 5 bases and the J gene end by 0 bases; junction bases not matched to a gene: 5. CDR3 coding DNA: TGTGCCAGCAGCGCCCGGGACAGGCCGAACACCGGGGAGCTGTTTTTT. Translation: CASSARDRPNTGELFF.

Only a few counts were recorded for this clone. This chain connects TRBV5-1 to TRBJ2-3; no reliable D call. Deletions cut 0 bases from V and 0 bases from J, with 8 bases between. Looked up from germline, CDR1 is SGHRS and CDR2 is YFSETQ. The CDR3 length is 15 residues. The CDR3 reads CASSLVSTSTDTQYF. The CDR3 nucleotides are TGCGCCAGCAGCTTGGTTTCTACTAGCACAGATACGCAGTATTTT. The full variable domain, rest sourced from reference TRBV5-1 and TRBJ2-3, is KAGVTQTPRYLIKTRGQQVTLSCSPISGHRSVSWYQQTPGQGLQFLFEYFSETQRNKGNFPGRFSGRQFSNSRSEMNVSTLELGDSALYLCASSLVSTSTDTQYFGPGTRLTVL.

This clone has a handful of counts. The chain employs TRBV9 and TRBJ2-3, with TRBD2 matching over 9 bases. The ends lost 0 bases at V and 9 bases at J; junction bases unmatched: 5. This CDR3 is built from 14 residues. Looked up from germline, CDR1 is SGDLS and CDR2 is YYNGEE. In nucleotides, the CDR3 is TGTGCCAGCAGCGTAGATGGCAGCGGGGGGACGCAGTATTTT. It translates to CASSVDGSGGTQYF.

There are a few counts of this clone. J is TRBJ1-5 and V is TRBV19; D possibly corresponds to TRBD1 (5 bases). The CDR3 covers 16 residues. The germline V gene has CDR1 LNHDA and CDR2 SQIVND (reference sequence). V lost 4 bases and J lost 4, with 17 bases in between. The CDR3, as DNA: TGTGCCAGTAGTAGCCTCAAGGCAGGGACTAATCAGCCCCAGCATTTT. Amino acids: CASSSLKAGTNQPQHF.

The chain joins TRBV5-6 to TRBJ2-7, with 8 bases matching TRBD1. J lost 5 bases, V lost 4 bases, and 11 bases had no gene match. This CDR3 has 15 residues. CDR1 and CDR2 (germline): SGHDT, YYEEEE. As DNA, the CDR3 is TGTGCCAGCAGCCCTGGCGGACAGGGTTCCCACGAGCAGTACTTC. Translating gives CASSPGGQGSHEQYF.

V gene TRBV5-1 combines with J gene TRBJ2-2; 10 positions agree with TRBD2. The CDR3 has 15 amino acids. The germline V gene has CDR1 SGHRS and CDR2 YFSETQ. V shed 1 base, J shed 6 bases, and the junction held 3 bases outside the gene matches. The CDR3 coding sequence is TGCGCCAGCAGCTTGCAGACTAGCGGGTCCGGGGAGCTGTTTTTT. Translating it yields CASSLQTSGSGELFF.

The chain recombines TRBV4-2 with TRBJ2-1; D could derive from TRBD1 or TRBD2 (5 bases each). The V gene's germline CDR1 is LGHNA and CDR2 YNFKEQ. Trimming removed 3 bases at V and 9 bases at J, with 12 bases between. The CDR3 sequence is 13 residues long. Here the CDR3 reads CASSQSGTGEQFF. CDR3 nucleotides: TGTGCCAGCAGCCAGTCCGGGACGGGTGAGCAGTTCTTC.

The CDR3 region has the DNA TGTGCCAGCAGCTTTCGGGACAGCCTGGCCTTAAATGAAAAACTGTTTTTT. This gives the protein CASSFRDSLALNEKLFF. V is TRBV13 and J is TRBJ1-4, with TRBD1 matching 7 bases. The J segment lost 5 bases and the V segment lost 3 bases, leaving 12 bases of the junction unmatched. CDR1 is PRHDT, CDR2 FYEKMQ, per germline (reference sequence). The CDR3 covers 17 residues. The variable domain in full, with the rest retrieved from reference TRBV13 and TRBJ1-4, is AAGVIQSPRHLIKEKRETATLKCYPIPRHDTVYWYQQGPGQDPQFLISFYEKMQSDKGSIPDRFSAQQFSDYHSELNMSSLELGDSALYFCASSFRDSLALNEKLFFGSGTQLSVL.

The chain couples TRBV9 to TRBJ2-7, with unresolved D. The CDR3 is made up of 15 amino acids. Looked up from germline, CDR1 is SGDLS and CDR2 is YYNGEE. Trimming shortened V by 4 bases and J by 6 bases, and 20 bases separated the two germline ends. The CDR3 sequence is CASSPRLGAPGEQYF. DNA of the CDR3: TGTGCCAGCAGCCCCCGCCTAGGAGCACCAGGCGAGCAGTACTTC.

This clone was counted once. The J gene is TRBJ1-6, the V gene TRBV13; D unresolved. The CDR3 covers 11 residues. Germline V lookup: CDR1 PRHDT, CDR2 FYEKMQ (reference sequence). The ends were cut back, 8 bases at V and 5 bases at J, with 4 bases in the middle. CDR3 in DNA: TGTGCCAGCTCAAATAATTCACCCCTCCACTTT. Translation: CASSNNSPLHF.

The sample holds a few counts of this clone. The chain combines TRBV10-3 with TRBJ2-3, with TRBD2 identical over 7 bases. Germline V gene sequence: CDR1 ENHRY, CDR2 SYGVKD. The CDR3 runs to 15 residues. The J segment lost 1 base and the V segment lost 3 bases, leaving 4 bases of the junction unmatched. CDR3 coding DNA: TGTGCCATCAGTGACCGGGGGGAGGGCACAGATACGCAGTATTTT. It translates to CAISDRGEGTDTQYF.

For the CDR3, the DNA is TGTGCCAGCAGCTACGACCGGGTGGCCTACGAGCAGTACTTC. Its translation is CASSYDRVAYEQYF. J is TRBJ2-7 and V is TRBV11-2, with D unresolved. Germline V CDR1 and CDR2: SGHAT, FQNNGV. Trimming stripped 4 bases from V and 2 bases from J, with 12 bases between. The CDR3 is 14 amino acids.

This chain uses TRBV11-3 with TRBJ2-1; D possibly corresponds to TRBD2 (5 bases). From germline, CDR1 is SGHNT and CDR2 YENEEA. The V and J ends lost 5 bases and 3 bases respectively, with 20 bases between them. There are 17 residues in the CDR3. For the CDR3, the DNA is TGTGCCAGCAGCCCAAGGCATTCGGGCGCGGGCTACAATGAGCAGTTCTTC. It specifies CASSPRHSGAGYNEQFF.

J is TRBJ2-3 and V is TRBV7-2, with 8 positions matching TRBD2. The germline V gene encodes CDR1 SGHTA and CDR2 FQGNSA. The CDR3 length is 16 residues. Trimming removed 5 bases from V and 3 bases from J; junction bases left unmatched: 10. CDR3 sequence: CASSRGGGRGTDTQYF. The CDR3 region has the DNA TGTGCCAGCAGCCGGGGCGGGGGGCGCGGGACAGATACGCAGTATTTT.

This sequence joins TRBV28 and TRBJ1-1, with D uncertain. CDR3 size: 13 residues. Deletions cut 0 bases from V and 7 bases from J, with 9 bases between. Looked up from germline, CDR1 is MDHEN and CDR2 is SYDVKM. CDR3 nucleotides: TGTGCCAGCAGTTTATGGGCCGGGAGTGAAGCTTTCTTT. It yields the protein CASSLWAGSEAFF.

The chain is built from TRBV18 and TRBJ1-1; tentatively, D is TRBD1 (6 bases). Germline V lookup: CDR1 KGHSH, CDR2 LQKENI. The CDR3 covers 14 residues. V was clipped by 3 bases and J by 5 bases, with 13 bases between them. The CDR3 nucleotides are TGTGCCAGCTCACCGGGGTCAGGGGATACTGAAGCTTTCTTT. Translating gives CASSPGSGDTEAFF.

This rearrangement joins TRBV7-3 to TRBJ2-3; possible D gene TRBD1, 6 bases. This CDR3 has 13 amino acids. The germline gives CDR1 SGHTA, CDR2 FQGTGA. The V gene lost 5 bases and the J gene lost 5 bases, with 11 bases spanning the gap. The CDR3 sequence is CASSLQGGDTQYF. The CDR3 DNA follows: TGTGCCAGCAGCCTACAAGGGGGAGATACGCAGTATTTT.

The rearrangement uses TRBV7-6 and TRBJ2-1; the D is unclear. Per the germline V gene, CDR1 is SGHVS and CDR2 is FNYEAQ. The CDR3 length is 12 residues. V dropped 1 base and J dropped 3 bases, with 1 base sitting between them. In DNA, the CDR3 is TGTGCCAGCAGCTTAGTCTACAATGAGCAGTTCTTC. Translating gives CASSLVYNEQFF. Filled out from reference TRBV7-6 and TRBJ2-1, the complete variable domain reads GAGVSQSPRYKVTKRGQDVALRCDPISGHVSLYWYRQALGQGPEFLTYFNYEAQQDKSGLPNDRFSAERPEGSISTLTIQRTEQRDSAMYRCASSLVYNEQFFGPGTRLTVL.

J is TRBJ2-7 and V is TRBV11-2; 10 nucleotides match TRBD1. Unmatched junction bases numbered 12, after V lost 5 bases and J lost 8 bases. Per germline, CDR1 SGHAT and CDR2 FQNNGV. The CDR3 is made up of 15 amino acids. CDR3 bases: TGTGCCAGCAGCCCCCAAGTGGGACAGGGGATACAGCAGTACTTC. The encoded protein is CASSPQVGQGIQQYF.

The chain recombines TRBV10-2 with TRBJ1-1; D ambiguous. The germline CDR1 and CDR2 sequences are WSHSY and SAAADI. This CDR3 comprises 17 residues. Deletions cut 6 bases from V and 4 bases from J, with 24 bases between. The chain's CDR3 is CASSYLSSPRGSTEAFF. The CDR3 DNA reads as TGCGCCAGCAGCTACCTGAGTTCTCCCCGAGGATCCACTGAAGCTTTCTTT.

Only a few counts were recorded for this clone. The chain is built from TRBV5-1 and TRBJ1-5; 7 bases align to TRBD1. V was pared by 1 base and J by 2 bases, with 3 bases of the junction left unmatched. Looked up from germline, CDR1 is SGHRS and CDR2 is YFSETQ. This CDR3 has 15 residues. The CDR3 coding sequence is TGCGCCAGCAGCTTGACAGGGGATGGCAATCAGCCCCAGCATTTT. It is translated as CASSLTGDGNQPQHF. The variable domain in full, with the rest retrieved from reference TRBV5-1 and TRBJ1-5, is KAGVTQTPRYLIKTRGQQVTLSCSPISGHRSVSWYQQTPGQGLQFLFEYFSETQRNKGNFPGRFSGRQFSNSRSEMNVSTLELGDSALYLCASSLTGDGNQPQHFGDGTRLSIL.

V and J are TRBV5-1 and TRBJ1-4; TRBD1 aligns across 7 bases. The CDR3 spans 13 residues. Looked up from germline, CDR1 is SGHRS and CDR2 is YFSETQ. The J segment lost 3 bases and the V segment lost 9 bases, leaving 5 bases of the junction unmatched. The CDR3 loop is CAIRDSPNEKLFF. The CDR3 DNA follows: TGCGCCATCAGGGACAGCCCTAATGAAAAACTGTTTTTT.

V is TRBV7-6 and J is TRBJ2-1, with D possibly TRBD1 on 6 matching bases. The germline V and J ends were trimmed by 4 bases and 7 bases, with 17 bases remaining between them. Germline CDR1 reads SGHVS; CDR2 reads FNYEAQ. The CDR3 has 15 residues. The CDR3, as DNA: TGTGCCAGCAGCTACGGGGCACAGGGAAAGAATGAGCAGTTCTTC. Residues: CASSYGAQGKNEQFF.

The chain employs TRBV5-1 and TRBJ1-5; unclear D gene. The V end was cut by 0 bases, the J end by 10 bases, with 14 bases between. Germline assignment: CDR1 SGHRS and CDR2 YFSETQ. There are 14 residues in the CDR3. In DNA, the CDR3 is TGCGCCAGCAGCTTGGGGCCTGGCAGCGGTCCCCAGCATTTT. Amino acids: CASSLGPGSGPQHF.

The chain joins TRBV4-1 to TRBJ1-2; no clear D. V was cut by 7 bases and J by 8 bases, with 23 bases left in between. Germline CDR1 and CDR2: MGHRA and YSYEKL. CDR3 size: 15 residues. In DNA, the CDR3 is TGCGCCAGCACTCCGGTAGGAGCCGTTGTGGAAGGCTACACCTTC. Translation gives CASTPVGAVVEGYTF.

V and J are TRBV19 and TRBJ1-5; 9 bases are a match to TRBD1. With 6 bases clipped from V and 6 bases from J, the junction kept 15 bases outside the gene matches. This CDR3 has 17 residues. In germline, CDR1 is LNHDA, CDR2 SQIVND (reference sequence). CDR3 amino acids: CASSRGQGGPSGQPQHF. The CDR3 DNA is TGTGCCAGTAGCAGGGGACAGGGAGGGCCCTCAGGTCAGCCCCAGCATTTT. The full variable domain, with the rest looked up from reference TRBV19 and TRBJ1-5, is DGGITQSPKYLFRKEGQNVTLSCEQNLNHDAMYWYRQDPGQGLRLIYYSQIVNDFQKGDIAEGYSVSREKKESFPLTVTSAQKNPTAFYLCASSRGQGGPSGQPQHFGDGTRLSIL.

The chain uses TRBV5-1 and TRBJ2-1; D is ambiguous. The V end lost 3 bases, the J end lost 10 bases, and 11 bases lay between the germline ends. This CDR3 is 12 amino acids long. Germline V lookup: CDR1 SGHRS, CDR2 YFSETQ. The DNA for the CDR3 is TGCGCCAGCAGCTCCGGCGGCCCCGAGCAGTTCTTC. Amino acid sequence: CASSSGGPEQFF.